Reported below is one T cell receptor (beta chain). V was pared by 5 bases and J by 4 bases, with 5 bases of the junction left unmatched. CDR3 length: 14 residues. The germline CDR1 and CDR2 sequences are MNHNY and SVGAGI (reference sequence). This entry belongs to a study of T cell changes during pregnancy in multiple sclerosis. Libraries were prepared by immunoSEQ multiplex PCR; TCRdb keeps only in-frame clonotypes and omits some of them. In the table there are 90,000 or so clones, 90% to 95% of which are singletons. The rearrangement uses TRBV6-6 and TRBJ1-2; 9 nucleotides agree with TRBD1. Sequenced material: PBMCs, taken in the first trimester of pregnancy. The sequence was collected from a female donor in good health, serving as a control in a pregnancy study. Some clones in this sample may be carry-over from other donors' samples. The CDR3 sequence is CASSIRTGAYGYTF. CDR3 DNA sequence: TGTGCCAGCAGTATAAGGACAGGGGCCTATGGCTACACCTTC.